Described below is a single T cell receptor (beta chain) sequence and its context. This sample was included in a study of blood T cell repertoires in COVID-19. The wider study: Researchers got acute and convalescent COVID-19 samples from the United States, Italy and Spain. T cells, B-cell-depleted T cells, or PBMCs supplied cDNA or gDNA.

Seattle patient enrollment occurred during active infection, with longitudinal follow-up thereafter. Germline CDR1 and CDR2: MNHNS and SASEGT. The CDR3 is made up of 16 amino acids. V shed 3 bases and J shed 2 bases, with 15 bases lying between them. In the original analysis: Reference gene primer amplification gave estimated nucleated cell counts. Measured with immunoSEQ multiplex PCR; TCRdb has only the in-frame clones, and not every one. That table furnishes V, J and clone size, whereas the DNA furnished D and trimming. The sample shows almost 350,000 clones, roughly 87% of them seen only once. The rearrangement joins TRBV6-1 to TRBJ2-3; tentatively, D is TRBD1 (6 bases). The receptor's source is a woman aged 55-70 years with COVID-19, enrolled during active disease. The sample consisted of peripheral blood. The CDR3 is CASSDTDRSYTDTQYF. The CDR3 nucleotides read TGTGCCAGCAGTGATACCGACAGGAGCTACACAGATACGCAGTATTTT.